One and the same sample provided the 27 T cell receptor beta chains below, sequenced in a study of beta chain features in type 1 diabetes (dated by TCRdb to 2016 to 2018). The library was obtained by the immunoSEQ multiplex PCR assay. All of the isolated RNA was reverse transcribed with the High Capacity cDNA Reverse Transcription Kit, so expressed TCRB transcripts were sequenced. TCRdb stores this immuneACCESS table with in-frame sequences only. Part of the clones is absent; in the studies checked, under half of the shortfall reflects unresolved V genes, and no reason is known for the rest. Here the sample has about 130,000 clones; 7% to 10% occur a single time. The leading ten clones occupy 0.55% to 0.85% of the sample. The sample comprised central memory CD4+ T cells from blood. All receptors come from a man aged 18 to 30 in good health.

The rearrangement uses TRBV18 and TRBJ2-3; D is possibly TRBD1 (6 bases). This CDR3 is built from 15 residues. Germline lookup yields CDR1 KGHSH and CDR2 LQKENI. With 4 bases removed from V and 2 bases from J, the gap between germline ends came to 13 bases. The CDR3 loop reads CASSRSGAITDTQYF. CDR3 DNA: TGTGCCAGCTCACGTTCAGGGGCCATCACAGATACGCAGTATTTT.

In its sample, this clone was seen a few times. V is TRBV25-1 and J is TRBJ2-7; 15 bases fit TRBD2. The V segment lost 8 bases and the J segment 4 bases; nucleotides outside the gene matches: 0. Germline values: CDR1 MGHDK, CDR2 SYGVNS. The length of the CDR3 is 13 residues. The CDR3 DNA is TGTGCCAGCGGGACTAGCGGGGGGTACGAGCAGTACTTC. Amino acids: CASGTSGGYEQYF.

This chain joins TRBV6-5 and TRBJ2-1; 11 bases are a match to TRBD1. Unmatched junction bases numbered 10, after V lost 7 bases and J lost 8 bases. Germline V gene data show CDR1 as MNHEY and CDR2 as SVGAGI. This CDR3 is 15 amino acids long. In nucleotides, the CDR3 is TGTGCCAGCACTCCCTTAGGACAGGGGGCCCATGAGCAGTTCTTC. Translating it yields CASTPLGQGAHEQFF.

The rearrangement joins TRBV18 to TRBJ2-6, with TRBD1 matching 7 bases. CDR1 KGHSH and CDR2 LQKENI come from the germline V gene. After removal of 5 bases from V and 1 base from J, the junction contained 8 bases not matched to a gene. The CDR3 runs to 17 residues. The CDR3 region is CASSSSTGLSGANVLTF. For the CDR3, the DNA is TGTGCCAGCTCATCCTCGACAGGGCTTTCTGGGGCCAACGTCCTGACTTTC.

This chain uses TRBV30 with TRBJ2-7; tentatively, D is TRBD1 (6 bases). V gave up 1 base and J gave up 3 bases, with 7 bases separating them. This CDR3 contains 12 residues. CDR1 is GTSNPN and CDR2 is SVGIG in the germline V gene (reference sequence). The CDR3 spells CAWSGGHYEQYF. In DNA form, the CDR3 reads TGTGCCTGGAGTGGGGGACACTACGAGCAGTACTTC.

The rearrangement uses TRBV28 and TRBJ1-2, with 7 bases identical to TRBD1. Trimming removed 6 bases from V and 8 bases from J; junction bases left unmatched: 6. This CDR3 has 12 residues. CDR1 is MDHEN and CDR2 is SYDVKM in the germline V gene. The CDR3 sequence: CASRTNRGGYTF. The CDR3, as DNA: TGTGCCAGCAGGACGAACAGGGGAGGCTACACCTTC.

This sequence joins TRBV5-4 and TRBJ2-5; TRBD2 matches 7 bases. This CDR3 comprises 14 residues. Germline V gene lookup returns CDR1 SGHNT and CDR2 YYREEE (reference sequence). The V and J ends lost 0 bases and 1 base, in that order; junction bases with no gene match: 0. The CDR3: CASSLGGGQETQYF. CDR3 sequence (DNA): TGTGCCAGCAGCTTGGGGGGGGGCCAAGAGACCCAGTACTTC.

This clone has just a few counts. V is TRBV6-5 and J is TRBJ2-7, with 7 bases that match TRBD2. CDR3 length: 15 amino acids. Germline V gives CDR1 MNHEY, CDR2 SVGAGI. V lost 4 bases and J lost 0; bases outside the gene matches: 6. The CDR3 loop reads CASSSQRGLSYEQYF. Here the CDR3 DNA reads TGTGCCAGCAGTTCCCAGCGGGGCCTCTCCTACGAGCAGTACTTC.

A few counts support this clone. The chain has TRBV6-5 and TRBJ1-3, with a tentative D call TRBD1 (5 bases). Trimming shortened V by 6 bases and J by 4 bases, and 13 bases separated the two germline ends. This CDR3 contains 14 residues. CDR1 MNHEY and CDR2 SVGAGI come from the germline V gene. The CDR3 sequence: CASSQRRGGNTIYF. CDR3 DNA sequence: TGTGCCAGCAGCCAAAGGAGGGGAGGAAACACCATATATTTT.

The chain recombines TRBV28 with TRBJ2-7; no definite D call. Between the trimmed V and J ends, which lost 3 bases and 3 bases, there was a span of 9 bases. The CDR3 totals 13 residues. Germline CDR1 MDHEN, CDR2 SYDVKM. CDR3 protein: CASSLAAVYEQYF. DNA of the CDR3: TGTGCCAGCAGTTTGGCGGCCGTCTACGAGCAGTACTTC.

The chain joins TRBV7-2 to TRBJ1-3; D ambiguous. The germline gives CDR1 SGHTA, CDR2 FQGNSA. The CDR3 sequence is 15 residues long. V lost 5 bases and J 0 bases, leaving 11 bases between the germline ends. The CDR3 region has the DNA TGTGCCAGCAGCCCGACACCCGGCTCTGGAAACACCATATATTTT. This codes for CASSPTPGSGNTIYF.

The chain couples TRBV7-2 to TRBJ1-1; D gene unclear. The germline V gene has CDR1 SGHTA and CDR2 FQGNSA. The ends were cut back, 1 base at V and 10 bases at J, with 13 bases in the middle. CDR3 size: 13 residues. CDR3 bases: TGTGCCAGCAGCTTAGATTACGACAAGTTAGCTTTCTTT. Protein: CASSLDYDKLAFF.

In its sample, this clone was seen once. V usage is TRBV2 and J usage is TRBJ2-3; 11 bases are a match to TRBD1. The J segment lost 5 bases and the V segment lost 8 bases, leaving 3 bases of the junction unmatched. The CDR3 totals 13 residues. The germline CDR1 and CDR2 sequences are SNHLY and FYNNEI. CDR3 coding DNA: TGTGCCAGCGGACAGGGGGCTGGAGATACGCAGTATTTT. Translation: CASGQGAGDTQYF.

This clone has a handful of counts. V usage is TRBV18 and J usage is TRBJ1-4; 9 nucleotides agree with TRBD1. This CDR3 is built from 15 residues. Unmatched junction bases numbered 4, after V lost 2 bases and J lost 6 bases. The germline V gene has CDR1 KGHSH and CDR2 LQKENI. The CDR3 nucleotides are TGTGCCAGCTCACCAAGGTGGGACAGGGATGAAAAACTGTTTTTT. Residues: CASSPRWDRDEKLFF.

V is TRBV7-2 and J is TRBJ1-6, with D maybe TRBD1 (6 bases). Germline V gene sequence: CDR1 SGHTA, CDR2 FQGNSA. The CDR3 covers 13 residues. Trimming removed 5 bases at V and 6 bases at J, with 8 bases between. CDR3 protein: CASSPRGNSPLHF. The CDR3 coding sequence is TGTGCCAGCAGCCCCAGGGGTAATTCACCCCTCCACTTT.

Of note for this clone: Other DNA sequences in the same sample also yield this CDR3. In nucleotides, the CDR3 is TGTGCCAGCAGCGTTAGTAGGGGAAAAGAGACCCAGTACTTC. This encodes CASSVSRGKETQYF. The J gene is TRBJ2-5, the V gene TRBV9, with D possibly TRBD1 on 5 matching bases. CDR1 is SGDLS, CDR2 YYNGEE, per germline. The CDR3 consists of 14 residues. Trimming removed 2 bases at V and 3 bases at J, with 11 bases between.

The chain has TRBV30 and TRBJ2-3; 7 bases are shared with TRBD1. The CDR3 sequence is 14 residues long. Trimming cost V 1 base and J 3 bases; bases outside gene matches: 4. The germline CDR1 and CDR2 sequences are GTSNPN and SVGIG (reference sequence). The CDR3 spells CAWSGQGRTDTQYF. DNA for the CDR3: TGTGCCTGGAGTGGACAGGGTCGGACAGATACGCAGTATTTT.

The gene calls are TRBV27 and TRBJ2-1; 9 bases fit TRBD1. The trim removed 8 bases at V and 6 bases at J, leaving 11 bases unmatched. Germline CDR1 MNHEY, CDR2 SMNVEV (reference sequence). This CDR3 contains 15 residues. CDR3 sequence reads: CASALGTGSRNEQFF. As DNA, the CDR3 is TGTGCCAGCGCGCTTGGGACAGGGTCCCGCAATGAGCAGTTCTTC.

The chain uses TRBV30 and TRBJ1-2; TRBD1 matches 11 bases. The CDR3 length is 16 residues. Germline CDR1 reads GTSNPN; CDR2 reads SVGIG (reference sequence). V shed 5 bases, J shed 4 bases, and the junction held 12 bases outside the gene matches. CDR3 nucleotides: TGTGCCTGGGGTAGGACAGGGGGCGAAGTGCGCTATGGCTACACCTTC. This translates into CAWGRTGGEVRYGYTF. Variable domain in full (rest from reference TRBV30 and TRBJ1-2): SQTIHQWPATLVQPVGSPLSLECTVEGTSNPNLYWYRQAAGRGLQLLFYSVGIGQISSEVPQNLSASRPQDRQFILSSKKLLLSDSGFYLCAWGRTGGEVRYGYTFGSGTRLTVV.

Only a few counts were recorded for this clone. The chain joins TRBV29-1 to TRBJ1-1, with 7 positions matching TRBD1. V gave up 4 bases and J gave up 0 bases; unmatched junction bases: 5. This CDR3 comprises 14 residues. Germline CDR1 reads SQVTM; CDR2 reads ANQGSEA. CDR3 DNA sequence: TGCAGCGTTGGGCCAGGGGGGATGAACACTGAAGCTTTCTTT. Protein product: CSVGPGGMNTEAFF. The variable domain in full, with the rest retrieved from reference TRBV29-1 and TRBJ1-1, is SAVISQKPSRDICQRGTSLTIQCQVDSQVTMMFWYRQQPGQSLTLIATANQGSEATYESGFVIDKFPISRPNLTFSTLTVSNMSPEDSSIYLCSVGPGGMNTEAFFGQGTRLTVV.

The chain carries TRBV29-1 and TRBJ2-1, with 7 bases aligning to TRBD2. V lost 6 bases and J lost 6; bases outside the gene matches: 8. Germline values: CDR1 SQVTM, CDR2 ANQGSEA. The CDR3 extends over 13 amino acids. The chain's CDR3 is CSVVRGTGNEQFF. The CDR3 region has the DNA TGCAGCGTGGTGCGGGGGACGGGCAATGAGCAGTTCTTC.

V usage is TRBV7-2 and J usage is TRBJ2-2; 9 bases map to TRBD1. Germline V gene data show CDR1 as SGHTA and CDR2 as FQGNSA. CDR3 size: 17 residues. The V segment lost 5 bases and the J segment 1 base; nucleotides outside the gene matches: 8. The CDR3 nucleotides are TGTGCCAGCAGCCGTCCCCCGGGACAGGGGAACACCGGGGAGCTGTTTTTT. This sequence encodes CASSRPPGQGNTGELFF. Based on the CDR3 plus reference TRBV7-2 and TRBJ2-2, the full variable domain is GAGVSQSPSNKVTEKGKDVELRCDPISGHTALYWYRQSLGQGLEFLIYFQGNSAPDKSGLPSDRFSAERTGGSVSTLTIQRTQQEDSAVYLCASSRPPGQGNTGELFFGEGSRLTVL.

This clone was seen a few times. The V gene is TRBV5-5, the J gene TRBJ2-1; possible D gene TRBD1, 5 bases. V shed 5 bases and J shed 5 bases, with 20 bases lying between them. Germline CDR1 and CDR2: SGHKS and YYEKEE (reference sequence). The CDR3 has 16 amino acids. The CDR3 reads CASSPGHPYDNNEQFF. The CDR3 coding sequence is TGTGCCAGCAGTCCTGGACATCCTTACGATAACAATGAGCAGTTCTTC.

This chain uses TRBV6-6 with TRBJ2-7; 9 bases align to TRBD1. After removal of 6 bases from V and 3 bases from J, the junction contained 12 bases not matched to a gene. The CDR3 totals 16 residues. Germline loops: CDR1 MNHNY, CDR2 SVGAGI (reference sequence). As DNA, the CDR3 is TGTGCCAGCAGAACCACCCCGGGACAGGGAGACTACGAGCAGTACTTC. Its translation is CASRTTPGQGDYEQYF.

This chain joins TRBV30 and TRBJ2-5; weak D call: TRBD2 (6 bases). The germline V and J ends were trimmed by 0 bases and 1 base, with 9 bases remaining between them. The CDR3 has 14 amino acids. CDR1 GTSNPN and CDR2 SVGIG come from the germline V gene (reference sequence). CDR3 residues: CAWSVGGVQETQYF. The CDR3 bases are TGTGCCTGGAGTGTAGGAGGGGTCCAAGAGACCCAGTACTTC.

This clone was detected only a few times. The chain employs TRBV6-6 and TRBJ2-5; 10 nucleotides line up with TRBD1. This CDR3 region has 14 residues. The V segment lost 6 bases and the J segment 5 bases; nucleotides outside the gene matches: 6. Germline CDR1 and CDR2: MNHNY and SVGAGI (reference sequence). CDR3 bases: TGTGCCAGCAGCCTCCGGGACAGGGGTGAGACCCAGTACTTC. Amino acids: CASSLRDRGETQYF.

This clone was detected many times. This chain connects TRBV7-9 to TRBJ2-1; 7 bases fit TRBD2. The CDR3 spans 16 residues. Germline V CDR1 and CDR2: SEHNR, FQNEAQ (reference sequence). V lost 7 bases and J lost 2; bases outside the gene matches: 11. This CDR3 reads CASTGGSRSAYNEQFF. The CDR3 region has the DNA TGTGCCAGCACGGGAGGCAGTAGGTCGGCCTACAATGAGCAGTTCTTC. Full variable domain (remainder filled in from reference TRBV7-9 and TRBJ2-1): DTGVSQNPRHKITKRGQNVTFRCDPISEHNRLYWYRQTLGQGPEFLTYFQNEAQLEKSRLLSDRFSAERPKGSFSTLEIQRTEQGDSAMYLCASTGGSRSAYNEQFFGPGTRLTVL.